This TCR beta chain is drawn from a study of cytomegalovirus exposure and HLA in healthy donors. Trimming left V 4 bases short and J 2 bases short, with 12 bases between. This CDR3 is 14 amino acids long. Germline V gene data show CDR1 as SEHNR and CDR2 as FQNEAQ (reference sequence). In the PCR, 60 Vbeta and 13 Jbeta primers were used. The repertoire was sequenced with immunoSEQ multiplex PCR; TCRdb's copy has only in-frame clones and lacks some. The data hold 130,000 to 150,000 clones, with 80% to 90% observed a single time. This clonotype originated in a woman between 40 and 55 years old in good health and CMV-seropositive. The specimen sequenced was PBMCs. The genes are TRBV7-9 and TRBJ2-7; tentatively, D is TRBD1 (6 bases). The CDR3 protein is CASSSTGPTYEQYF. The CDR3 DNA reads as TGTGCCAGCAGCTCCACAGGGCCTACCTACGAGCAGTACTTC.